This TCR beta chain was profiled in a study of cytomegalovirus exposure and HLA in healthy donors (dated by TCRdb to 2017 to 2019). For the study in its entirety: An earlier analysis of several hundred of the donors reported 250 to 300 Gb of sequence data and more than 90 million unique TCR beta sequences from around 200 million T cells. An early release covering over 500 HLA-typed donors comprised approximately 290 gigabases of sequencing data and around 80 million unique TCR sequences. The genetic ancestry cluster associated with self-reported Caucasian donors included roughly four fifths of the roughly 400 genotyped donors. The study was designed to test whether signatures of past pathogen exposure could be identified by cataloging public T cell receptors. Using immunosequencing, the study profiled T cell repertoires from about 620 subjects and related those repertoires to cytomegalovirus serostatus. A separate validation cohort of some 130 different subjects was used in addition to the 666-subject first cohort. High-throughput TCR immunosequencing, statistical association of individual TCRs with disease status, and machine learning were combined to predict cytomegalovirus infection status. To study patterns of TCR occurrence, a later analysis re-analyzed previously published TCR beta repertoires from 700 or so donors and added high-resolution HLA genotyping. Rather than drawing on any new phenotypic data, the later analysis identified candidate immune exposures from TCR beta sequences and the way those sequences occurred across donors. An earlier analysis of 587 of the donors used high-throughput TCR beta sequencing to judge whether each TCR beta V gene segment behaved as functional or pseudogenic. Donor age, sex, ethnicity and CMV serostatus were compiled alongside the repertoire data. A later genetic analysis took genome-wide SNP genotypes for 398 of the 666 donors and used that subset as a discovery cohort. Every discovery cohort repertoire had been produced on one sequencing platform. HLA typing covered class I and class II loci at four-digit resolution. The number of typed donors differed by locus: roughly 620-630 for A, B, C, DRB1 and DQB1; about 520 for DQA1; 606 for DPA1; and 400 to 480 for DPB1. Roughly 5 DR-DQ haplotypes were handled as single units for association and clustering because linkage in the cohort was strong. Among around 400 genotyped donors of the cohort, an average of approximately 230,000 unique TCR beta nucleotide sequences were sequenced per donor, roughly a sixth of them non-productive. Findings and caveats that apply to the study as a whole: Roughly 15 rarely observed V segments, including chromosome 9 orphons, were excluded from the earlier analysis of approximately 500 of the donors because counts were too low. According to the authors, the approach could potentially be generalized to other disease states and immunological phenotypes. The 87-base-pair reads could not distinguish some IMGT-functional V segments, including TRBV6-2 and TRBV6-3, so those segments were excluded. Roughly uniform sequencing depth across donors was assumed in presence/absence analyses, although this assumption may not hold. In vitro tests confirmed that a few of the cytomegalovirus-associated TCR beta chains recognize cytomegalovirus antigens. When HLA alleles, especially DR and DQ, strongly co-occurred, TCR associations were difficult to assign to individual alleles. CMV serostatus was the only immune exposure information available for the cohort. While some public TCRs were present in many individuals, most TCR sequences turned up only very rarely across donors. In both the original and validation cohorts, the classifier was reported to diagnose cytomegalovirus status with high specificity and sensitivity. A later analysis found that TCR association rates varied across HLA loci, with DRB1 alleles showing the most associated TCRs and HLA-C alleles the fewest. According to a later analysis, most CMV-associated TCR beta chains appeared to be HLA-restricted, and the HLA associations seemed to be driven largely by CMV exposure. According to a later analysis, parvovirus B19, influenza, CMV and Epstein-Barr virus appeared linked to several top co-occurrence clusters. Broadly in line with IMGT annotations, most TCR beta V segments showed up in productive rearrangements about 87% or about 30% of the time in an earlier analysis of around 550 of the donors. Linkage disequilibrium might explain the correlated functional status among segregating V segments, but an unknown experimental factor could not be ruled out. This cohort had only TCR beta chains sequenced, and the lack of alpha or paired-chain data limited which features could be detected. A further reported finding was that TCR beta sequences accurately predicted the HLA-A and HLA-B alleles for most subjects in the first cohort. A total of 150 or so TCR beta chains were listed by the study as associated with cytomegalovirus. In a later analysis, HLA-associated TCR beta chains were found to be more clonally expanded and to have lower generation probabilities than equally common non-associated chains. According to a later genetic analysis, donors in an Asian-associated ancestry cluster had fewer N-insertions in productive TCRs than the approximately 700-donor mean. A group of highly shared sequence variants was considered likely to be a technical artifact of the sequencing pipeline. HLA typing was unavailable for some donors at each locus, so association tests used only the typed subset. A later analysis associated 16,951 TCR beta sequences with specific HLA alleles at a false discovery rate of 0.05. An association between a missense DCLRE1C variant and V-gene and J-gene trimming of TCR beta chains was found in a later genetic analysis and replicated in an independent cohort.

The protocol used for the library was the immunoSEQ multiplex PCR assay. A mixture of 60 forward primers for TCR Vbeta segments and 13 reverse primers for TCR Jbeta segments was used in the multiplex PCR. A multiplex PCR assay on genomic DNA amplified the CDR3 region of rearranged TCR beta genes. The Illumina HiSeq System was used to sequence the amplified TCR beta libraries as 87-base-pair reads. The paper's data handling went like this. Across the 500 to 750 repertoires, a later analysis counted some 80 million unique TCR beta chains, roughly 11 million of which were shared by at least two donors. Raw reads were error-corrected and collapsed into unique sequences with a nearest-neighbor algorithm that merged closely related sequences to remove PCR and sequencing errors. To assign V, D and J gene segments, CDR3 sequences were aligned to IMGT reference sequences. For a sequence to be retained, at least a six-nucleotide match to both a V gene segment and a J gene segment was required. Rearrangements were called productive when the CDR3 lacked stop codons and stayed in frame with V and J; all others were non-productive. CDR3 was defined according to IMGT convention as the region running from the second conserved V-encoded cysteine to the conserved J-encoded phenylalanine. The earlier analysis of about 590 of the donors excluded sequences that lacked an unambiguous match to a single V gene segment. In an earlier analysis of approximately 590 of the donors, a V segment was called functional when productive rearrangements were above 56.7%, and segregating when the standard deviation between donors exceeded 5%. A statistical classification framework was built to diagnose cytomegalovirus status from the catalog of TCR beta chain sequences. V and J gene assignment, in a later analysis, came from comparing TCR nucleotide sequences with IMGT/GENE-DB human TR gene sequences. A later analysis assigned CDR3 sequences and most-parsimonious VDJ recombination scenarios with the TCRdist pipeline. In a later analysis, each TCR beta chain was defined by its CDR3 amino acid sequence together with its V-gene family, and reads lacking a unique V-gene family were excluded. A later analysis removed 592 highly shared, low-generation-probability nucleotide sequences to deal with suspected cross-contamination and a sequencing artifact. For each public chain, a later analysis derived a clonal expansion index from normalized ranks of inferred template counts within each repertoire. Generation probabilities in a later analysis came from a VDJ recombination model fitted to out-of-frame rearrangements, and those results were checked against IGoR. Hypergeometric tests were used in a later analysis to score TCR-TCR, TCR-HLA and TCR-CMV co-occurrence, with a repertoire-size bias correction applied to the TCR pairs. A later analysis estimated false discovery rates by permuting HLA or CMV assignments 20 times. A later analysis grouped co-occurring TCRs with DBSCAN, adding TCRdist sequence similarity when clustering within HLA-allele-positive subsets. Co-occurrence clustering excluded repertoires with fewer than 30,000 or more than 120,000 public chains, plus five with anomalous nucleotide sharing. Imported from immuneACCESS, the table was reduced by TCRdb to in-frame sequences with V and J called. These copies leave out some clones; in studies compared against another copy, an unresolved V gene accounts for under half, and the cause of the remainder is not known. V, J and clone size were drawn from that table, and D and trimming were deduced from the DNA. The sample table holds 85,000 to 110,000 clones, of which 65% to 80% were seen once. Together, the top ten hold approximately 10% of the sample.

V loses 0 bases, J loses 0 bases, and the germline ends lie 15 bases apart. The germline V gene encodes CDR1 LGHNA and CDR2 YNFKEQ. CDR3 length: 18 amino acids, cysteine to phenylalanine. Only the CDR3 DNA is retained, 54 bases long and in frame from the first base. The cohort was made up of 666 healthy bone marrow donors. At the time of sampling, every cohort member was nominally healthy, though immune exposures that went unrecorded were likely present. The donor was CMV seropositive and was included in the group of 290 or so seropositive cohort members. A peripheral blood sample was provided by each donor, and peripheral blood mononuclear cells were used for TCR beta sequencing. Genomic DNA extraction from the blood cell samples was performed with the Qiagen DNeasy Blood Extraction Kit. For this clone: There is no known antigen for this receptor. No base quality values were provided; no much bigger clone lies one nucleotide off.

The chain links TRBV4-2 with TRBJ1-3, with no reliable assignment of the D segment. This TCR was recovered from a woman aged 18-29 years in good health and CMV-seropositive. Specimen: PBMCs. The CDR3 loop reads CASSQEAAGLSSGNTIYF. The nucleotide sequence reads TGTGCCAGCAGCCAAGAAGCAGCCGGACTAAGCTCTGGAAACACCATATATTTT.